A selection of T cell receptor beta chains follows, all from one sample in a study of long-term antiretroviral therapy in people with HIV. Libraries were prepared by immunoSEQ multiplex PCR; TCRdb keeps only in-frame clonotypes and omits some of them. The sample has about 26,000 clones; 82% are singletons. The sample consisted of unsorted PBMCs, taken 2.9 years after starting antiretroviral therapy. The receptors shown here come from a man in his fifties or sixties with HIV. The CDR3 runs from the conserved cysteine through the conserved F or W. A D gene is named only where the DNA matches it firmly. Clone size is given for some rows only: seen once, a few or many times, or a class if the clone is expanded.

D	V	size	J	DNA	CDR3
-	TRBV18	-	TRBJ2-5	TGTGCCAGCTCATCCCCCGGGACCCCAGGGACCCAGTACTTC	CASSSPGTPGTQYF
-	TRBV18	-	TRBJ1-1	TGTGCCAGCTCACCCATAGTTCCGGGAAACACTGAAGCTTTCTTT	CASSPIVPGNTEAFF
TRBD1	TRBV6-1	-	TRBJ2-7	TGTGCCAGCAGTGAAGAAGGGGGCGCTTACGAGCAGTACTTC	CASSEEGGAYEQYF
-	TRBV5-4	-	TRBJ1-3	TGTGCCAGCAGCTTGGATGGCAGCCCCCGGGGAAACACCATATATTTT	CASSLDGSPRGNTIYF
-	TRBV4-2	-	TRBJ1-1	TGTGCCAGCAGCCAAGAAGGGGAGAACACTGAAGCTTTCTTT	CASSQEGENTEAFF
-	TRBV18	-	TRBJ1-5	TGTGCCAGCTCACCGGACAGAAATAGCAATCAGCCCCAGCATTTT	CASSPDRNSNQPQHF
-	TRBV5-6	-	TRBJ2-5	TGTGCCAGCAGCTTACAGGAGGGGGTATTAGAGACCCAGTACTTC	CASSLQEGVLETQYF
-	TRBV5-1	-	TRBJ1-2	TGCGCCAGCAGCTTGGAGCGTTCCAACTATGGCTACACCTTC	CASSLERSNYGYTF
-	TRBV7-9	-	TRBJ1-1	TGTGCCAGCAGCTTAGGCGAGAACACTGAAGCTTTCTTT	CASSLGENTEAFF
-	TRBV2	few	TRBJ1-1	TGTGCCAGCAGTGAAGGTTTTAGCGGTGAAGCTTTCTTT	CASSEGFSGEAFF
TRBD1	TRBV6-1	-	TRBJ2-4	TGTGCCAGCAGTGAATTGAGAGGGGGCCTTTCCAAAAACATTCAGTACTTC	CASSELRGGLSKNIQYF
-	TRBV11-1	few	TRBJ1-1	TGTGCCAGCAGCCACCCGGGAAGTACTGAAGCTTTCTTT	CASSHPGSTEAFF
-	TRBV30	-	TRBJ1-1	TGTGCCTGGAGTCCTGGACATATGAACACTGAAGCTTTCTTT	CAWSPGHMNTEAFF
TRBD1	TRBV30	-	TRBJ2-2	TGTGCCTGGAGTGGCCTTGGGACAGGGGGCGTCTCGGTGGGGGTCGGGGAGCTGTTTTTT	CAWSGLGTGGVSVGVGELFF
-	TRBV5-1	once	TRBJ2-5	TGCGCCAGCAGCTTGGCCAGCGGGTCCTCCCAAGAGACCCAGTACTTC	CASSLASGSSQETQYF
-	TRBV2	few	TRBJ1-1	TGTGCCAGCTCAGGGCAGTTGAACACTGAAGCTTTCTTT	CASSGQLNTEAFF
-	TRBV11-2	-	TRBJ2-7	TGTGCCAGCAGCTTAGAACAGGGCTCCTACGAGCAGTACTTC	CASSLEQGSYEQYF
-	TRBV18	-	TRBJ1-5	TGTGCCAGCTCGACCTCGGAAGCTCTGGGAGATCAGCCCCAGCATTTT	CASSTSEALGDQPQHF
-	TRBV2	-	TRBJ1-6	TGTGCCAGCAGCCAGGGCGTTTATGGTAATTCACCCCTCCACTTT	CASSQGVYGNSPLHF
-	TRBV28	few	TRBJ2-7	TGTGCCAGCAAGAGACAGCGTTCCTACGAGCAGTACTTC	CASKRQRSYEQYF
TRBD1	TRBV7-9	-	TRBJ2-5	TGTGCCAGCAGCAAAGGGACAGCTATACCAGCGCAAGAGACCCAGTACTTC	CASSKGTAIPAQETQYF
TRBD2	TRBV9	-	TRBJ2-2	TGTGCCAGCAGAGGTACTAGCGGGGGTAACCTGTTTTTT	CASRGTSGGNLFF
TRBD2	TRBV4-1	large	TRBJ2-5	TGCGCCAGCAGCCCCTTAGGACTAGCGGGGGCGAGGGAGACCCAGTACTTC	CASSPLGLAGARETQYF
-	TRBV15	few	TRBJ1-4	TGTGCCACCAGCAGAGTGCAGGGAACTAATGAAAAACTGTTTTTT	CATSRVQGTNEKLFF
TRBD1	TRBV30	-	TRBJ1-5	TGTGCCTGGACAGGACAGGGGAGTGGGCCCCAGCATTTT	CAWTGQGSGPQHF
-	TRBV6-5	-	TRBJ1-1	TGTGCCAGCAGTTACTCAACAGGGTACACTGAAGCTTTCTTT	CASSYSTGYTEAFF
-	TRBV5-6	-	TRBJ2-5	TGTGCCAGCAGCTTGGCCCTAGGGAGAGAGACCCAGTACTTC	CASSLALGRETQYF
-	TRBV19	-	TRBJ1-1	TGTGCCAGTAGTAGGGGTTTGGAAAACACTGAAGCTTTCTTT	CASSRGLENTEAFF
-	TRBV5-6	-	TRBJ1-6	TGTGCCAGCAGCTTTTACACGGGTAGCTCCTATAATTCACCCCTCCACTTT	CASSFYTGSSYNSPLHF
-	TRBV7-6	-	TRBJ1-4	TGTGCCAGCAGCTCCCCTAGAGGGGACCTGGGGGAAAAACTGTTTTTT	CASSSPRGDLGEKLFF
-	TRBV6-6	-	TRBJ1-2	TGTGCCAGCAGCCCCCGGGGCTATGGCTACACCTTC	CASSPRGYGYTF
-	TRBV2	-	TRBJ1-5	TGTGCCAGCAGGCGTGACCCAGGTTTTAGCAATCAGCCCCAGCATTTT	CASRRDPGFSNQPQHF
-	TRBV19	few	TRBJ1-5	TGTGCCAGTAGGACAGATCATAGCAATCAGCCCCAGCATTTT	CASRTDHSNQPQHF
TRBD1	TRBV5-4	-	TRBJ2-7	TGTGCCAGCAGCCCTGGGACAGCTAGGCCCTACGAGCAGTACTTC	CASSPGTARPYEQYF
-	TRBV7-5	-	TRBJ1-1	TGTGCCATAAACACTGAAGCTTTCTTT	CAINTEAFF
-	TRBV28	-	TRBJ1-5	TGTGCCAGCAGTTTTACGATGGGACAGCCCCAGCATTTT	CASSFTMGQPQHF
TRBD2	TRBV15	-	TRBJ2-3	TGTGCCACCAGCATCTTTAGCGGGGCCACAGATACGCAGTATTTT	CATSIFSGATDTQYF
TRBD1	TRBV5-1	-	TRBJ1-2	TGCGCCAGCAGCTTCGGACAGGCTAACTATGGCTACACCTTC	CASSFGQANYGYTF
-	TRBV9	-	TRBJ1-6	TGTGCCAGCAGCGCAAACCCGAATTCACCCCTCCACTTT	CASSANPNSPLHF
TRBD1	TRBV7-8	-	TRBJ1-2	TGTGCCAGCAGTAACACCAGACAGGGGGCCAACTATGGCTACACCTTC	CASSNTRQGANYGYTF
-	TRBV5-6	-	TRBJ1-1	TGTGCCAGCACCCTCCGGGGAATTACAGGGAACACTGAAGCTTTCTTT	CASTLRGITGNTEAFF
TRBD2	TRBV10-1	once	TRBJ2-1	TGCGCCAGCAGTGAGTCCCTAGCGGGGCGATACAATGAGCAGTTCTTC	CASSESLAGRYNEQFF